This T cell receptor (beta chain) was retrieved from a study of identical twins. V was clipped by 2 bases and J by 7 bases, with 18 bases between them. CDR1 is MGHRA, CDR2 YSYEKL, per germline. There are 15 residues in the CDR3. TCRdb ran MiXCR on the 5' RACE reads and lists one entry per CDR3 protein. The data hold 400,000 to 550,000 distinct CDR3 sequences, with more than 13% observed a single time. This same sample was also taken into another study, of yellow fever vaccine responses in identical twins.

This receptor was identified in a woman between 18 and 30 years old in good health. Sequencing used CD4+ T cells sorted from blood. The V gene is TRBV4-1, the J gene TRBJ2-7; D may be TRBD1 or TRBD2 (5 bases each). The CDR3 region has the DNA TGCGCCAGCAGCCAACCGGGACGGTTGTTCTGGGAGCAGTACTTC. As protein: CASSQPGRLFWEQYF.